This paragraph covers one T cell receptor beta chain sequence. Its antigen remains unknown. PCR employed 60 Vbeta and 13 Jbeta primers. Generated by immunoSEQ multiplex PCR, the TCRdb table keeps only in-frame clones and is missing some. There are about 68,000 clones in the sample; about 81% occur only once, and around 6.3% lies in the top ten. These data belong to a study of cytomegalovirus exposure and HLA in healthy donors. Findings and limits, study-wide: Based on reports, TCR beta sequences accurately predicted HLA-A and HLA-B alleles for most subjects. Some segments of the V type, notably TRBV6-2 and TRBV6-3, were excluded as indistinguishable.

Germline values: CDR1 SGDLS, CDR2 YYNGEE. V trimming: 3 bases; J trimming: 5 bases; junction bases outside the gene matches: 9. This CDR3 comprises 15 residues. Sequenced input: PBMCs. The chain has TRBV9 and TRBJ2-3; 7 bases match TRBD2. This receptor was taken from a human donor in good health. For the CDR3, the DNA is TGTGCCAGCAGCGGGAATGGAGCGGGGATAGATACGCAGTATTTT. It codes for CASSGNGAGIDTQYF.